Each of the 25 T cell receptor beta chains below was sequenced from the same sample in a study of cytotoxic CD8 clonotypes in ibrutinib-treated CLL. The repertoire was sequenced with immunoSEQ multiplex PCR; TCRdb's copy has only in-frame clones and lacks some. The sample carries 100,000 or so clones, 58% recorded once. The starting material was PBMCs, obtained after 24 months of ibrutinib treatment. The source is a human donor with chronic lymphocytic leukemia.

This clone occurred a few times. This rearrangement joins TRBV7-2 to TRBJ1-2; 8 bases map to TRBD1. V was pared by 3 bases and J by 0 bases, with 6 bases of the junction left unmatched. Germline V gene data show CDR1 as SGHTA and CDR2 as FQGNSA. CDR3 length: 16 amino acids. CDR3 residues: CASSLGSGGSNYGYTF. The CDR3 region has the DNA TGTGCCAGCAGCTTGGGGTCAGGGGGCTCTAACTATGGCTACACCTTC.

In its sample, this clone was seen a few times. The V gene is TRBV6-5, the J gene TRBJ1-6, with a weak D call TRBD1 (5 bases). Germline V CDR1 and CDR2: MNHEY, SVGAGI. The CDR3 sequence is 16 residues long. V lost 0 bases to trimming and J lost 0 bases, with 6 bases between them. DNA for the CDR3: TGTGCCAGCAGTTACTCGCAGGGCTCCTATAATTCACCCCTCCACTTT. This codes for CASSYSQGSYNSPLHF.

This clone was seen a handful of times. This chain links TRBV7-9 with TRBJ2-2; TRBD2 might be the D (5 bases). CDR3 length: 14 residues. In germline, CDR1 is SEHNR, CDR2 FQNEAQ (reference sequence). Trimming stripped 5 bases from V and 2 bases from J, with 9 bases between. This chain's CDR3 is CASSPGLNTGELFF. The CDR3 DNA reads TGTGCCAGCAGCCCCGGACTCAACACCGGGGAGCTGTTTTTT.

This clone appeared a few times. V is TRBV5-6 and J is TRBJ2-7; D not certain. Germline V gene sequence: CDR1 SGHDT, CDR2 YYEEEE. Trimming removed 3 bases at V and 5 bases at J, with 9 bases between. The CDR3 extends over 12 amino acids. CDR3 in amino acids: CASSWSAHEQYF. The CDR3 bases are TGTGCCAGCAGCTGGTCAGCCCACGAGCAGTACTTC.

This clone was seen a handful of times. The J gene is TRBJ1-6, the V gene TRBV7-3; no reliable D call. Germline CDR1 and CDR2: SGHTA and FQGTGA. The CDR3 loop spans 13 amino acids. V was trimmed by 1 base and J by 11 bases, leaving 9 bases between them. The CDR3 loop reads CASSLSSGTPLHF. The CDR3 coding sequence is TGTGCCAGCAGCTTAAGTTCGGGGACACCCCTCCACTTT.

Concerning this clone itself: At one end the junction does not follow the germline gene, possibly because of a read error. V is TRBV20-1 and J is TRBJ2-5, with 7 nucleotides matching TRBD2. The CDR3 length is 11 residues. Germline V CDR1 and CDR2: DFQATT, SNEGSKA (reference sequence). The CDR3 DNA follows: TGTGGGGCCAGGGAGGGAGAGACCCAGTACTTC. Translated, it gives CGAREGETQYF.

The chain uses TRBV5-1 and TRBJ2-7; TRBD2 is a possible D gene (6 bases). Per the germline V gene, CDR1 is SGHRS and CDR2 is YFSETQ. The CDR3 contains 12 residues. V lost 5 bases and J lost 7, with 13 bases in between. CDR3 residues: CASRRGGGEQYF. CDR3 sequence (DNA): TGCGCCAGCAGACGGGGAGGCGGGGAGCAGTACTTC.

This clone was detected only a few times. The V call is TRBV12-5, the J call TRBJ1-1; no reliable D call. CDR3 size: 13 residues. CDR1 and CDR2 from the germline V gene are LGHNT and FRNRAP. V was shortened by 2 bases and J by 1 base, with 5 bases between the two germline ends. DNA for the CDR3: TGTGCTAGTGGTTTGTCGGGGAACACTGAAGCTTTCTTT. This translates into CASGLSGNTEAFF. The variable domain in full, completed from reference TRBV12-5 and TRBJ1-1, reads DARVTQTPRHKVTEMGQEVTMRCQPILGHNTVFWYRQTMMQGLELLAYFRNRAPLDDSGMPKDRFSAEMPDATLATLKIQPSEPRDSAVYFCASGLSGNTEAFFGQGTRLTVV.

V and J are TRBV6-4 and TRBJ1-5; the D is unclear. Trimming removed 3 bases from V and 0 bases from J, with 9 bases in between. Germline CDR1 is MRHNA and CDR2 is SNTAGT. This CDR3 has 15 amino acids. The CDR3 DNA sequence: TGTGCCAGCAGTGAGGATGGCAGTAGCAATCAGCCCCAGCATTTT. As protein: CASSEDGSSNQPQHF.

This clone occurred a few times. This chain links TRBV5-1 with TRBJ2-5; the match to TRBD2 covers 16 bases. The CDR3 loop spans 18 amino acids. V lost 4 bases, J lost 4 bases, and 10 bases stayed unmatched. CDR1 is SGHRS and CDR2 is YFSETQ in the germline V gene. The CDR3 sequence: CASSPGTSGGAPAETQYF. CDR3 bases: TGCGCCAGCAGCCCGGGGACTAGCGGGGGGGCGCCGGCAGAGACCCAGTACTTC.

The V call is TRBV11-3, the J call TRBJ2-7; TRBD2 is a possible D gene (5 bases). The V end lost 5 bases, the J end lost 2 bases, and 19 bases lay between the germline ends. The CDR3 is made up of 16 amino acids. Germline loops: CDR1 SGHNT, CDR2 YENEEA. The CDR3 sequence: CASSPRGASQTYEQYF. CDR3 nucleotide sequence: TGTGCCAGCAGCCCCCGGGGAGCTAGCCAAACCTACGAGCAGTACTTC.

This clone was seen only a few times. This rearrangement joins TRBV2 to TRBJ1-2, with a possible D match to TRBD1 (5 bases). Trimming took 4 bases from V and 1 from J, leaving 10 bases between them. CDR3 size: 14 residues. In germline, CDR1 is SNHLY, CDR2 FYNNEI. The CDR3 loop reads CASSVSGGNYGYTF. CDR3 DNA sequence: TGTGCCAGCAGTGTGTCGGGGGGTAACTATGGCTACACCTTC. Filled out from reference TRBV2 and TRBJ1-2, the complete variable domain reads EPEVTQTPSHQVTQMGQEVILRCVPISNHLYFYWYRQILGQKVEFLVSFYNNEISEKSEIFDDQFSVERPDGSNFTLKIRSTKLEDSAMYFCASSVSGGNYGYTFGSGTRLTVV.

This chain joins TRBV6-6 and TRBJ1-4, with TRBD1 matching 9 bases. The CDR3 spans 15 residues. V was pared by 2 bases and J by 5 bases, with 3 bases of the junction left unmatched. Germline CDR1 and CDR2: MNHNY and SVGAGI (reference sequence). CDR3 sequence (DNA): TGTGCCAGCAGTTACCCCGGGACAGGGAATGAAAAACTGTTTTTT. It is translated as CASSYPGTGNEKLFF.

This clone was detected ten times or more. This chain links TRBV28 with TRBJ1-2; 8 bases align to TRBD1. This CDR3 comprises 13 residues. Germline values: CDR1 MDHEN, CDR2 SYDVKM. V trimming: 6 bases; J trimming: 7 bases; junction bases outside the gene matches: 7. CDR3 nucleotides: TGTGCCAGCAGAACGGGACAGGCCAGTGGCTACACCTTC. It encodes CASRTGQASGYTF.

This clone is a singleton in its sample. This chain joins TRBV13 and TRBJ2-7; TRBD2 aligns across 9 bases. V shed 7 bases, J shed 4 bases, and the junction held 5 bases outside the gene matches. The CDR3 totals 13 residues. CDR1 and CDR2 from the germline V gene are PRHDT and FYEKMQ (reference sequence). CDR3: CASTGLARYEQYF. The DNA of the CDR3 is TGTGCCAGCACGGGACTAGCACGATACGAGCAGTACTTC.

The chain carries TRBV29-1 and TRBJ2-1; either TRBD1 or TRBD2 may fit D (6 bases each). V shed 3 bases and J shed 4 bases, with 13 bases lying between them. The CDR3 spans 14 residues. The germline V gene encodes CDR1 SQVTM and CDR2 ANQGSEA. CDR3 DNA: TGCAGCGTTGATGCCGGGGGCCTATACAATGAGCAGTTCTTC. It codes for CSVDAGGLYNEQFF.

The chain couples TRBV25-1 to TRBJ1-2; D ambiguous. Per germline, CDR1 MGHDK and CDR2 SYGVNS. This CDR3 spans 11 amino acids. V was shortened by 6 bases and J by 7 bases, with 9 bases between the two germline ends. CDR3 protein: CASRRSGGYTF. The CDR3 DNA is TGTGCCAGCAGAAGATCGGGTGGCTACACCTTC.

The rearrangement joins TRBV5-1 to TRBJ2-7; 7 nucleotides match TRBD2. CDR3 size: 14 residues. Germline assignment: CDR1 SGHRS and CDR2 YFSETQ. Losses at the gene ends were 0 bases for V and 3 bases for J; bases not matched to a gene: 3. The CDR3 DNA sequence: TGCGCCAGCAGCTTGGGAGCGGGGATCTACGAGCAGTACTTC. Its protein is CASSLGAGIYEQYF.

The CDR3 region has the DNA TGTGCCACACCACAACTAGCGGGGGGCACAGATACGCAGTATTTT. Protein sequence: CATPQLAGGTDTQYF. The V and J genes are TRBV7-2 and TRBJ2-3, with 11 bases lining up with TRBD2. This CDR3 has 15 residues. Germline loops: CDR1 SGHTA, CDR2 FQGNSA. The J segment lost 1 base and the V segment lost 10 bases, leaving 7 bases of the junction unmatched.

This CDR3 is CASGVFDRDNEQFF. The DNA for the CDR3 is TGTGCCAGCGGAGTCTTTGACAGGGACAATGAGCAGTTCTTC. The V and J genes are TRBV27 and TRBJ2-1, with 7 bases that match TRBD1. Germline trimming cut 8 bases from V and 5 bases from J; bases unmatched to any gene: 9. The CDR3 loop spans 14 amino acids. In germline, CDR1 is MNHEY, CDR2 SMNVEV (reference sequence).

V gene TRBV6-1 combines with J gene TRBJ2-1; no clear D. Germline V gives CDR1 MNHNS, CDR2 SASEGT. The CDR3 extends over 11 amino acids. The V and J ends lost 2 bases and 8 bases respectively, with 4 bases between them. The CDR3 spells CASSEWDEQFF. The CDR3 DNA follows: TGTGCCAGCAGTGAATGGGATGAGCAGTTCTTC.

This clone was seen a single time. This chain links TRBV7-9 with TRBJ2-5; D perhaps matches TRBD1 (6 bases). Trimming pared 5 bases from V and 0 bases from J, leaving 7 bases between. The length of the CDR3 is 13 residues. Germline CDR1 is SEHNR and CDR2 is FQNEAQ (reference sequence). In DNA, the CDR3 is TGTGCCAGCAGCCGGGACAACCAAGAGACCCAGTACTTC. Its protein is CASSRDNQETQYF.

V is TRBV20-1 and J is TRBJ2-1; D is perhaps TRBD2 (6 bases). V lost 2 bases to trimming and J lost 7 bases, with 6 bases between them. CDR1 and CDR2 from the germline V gene are DFQATT and SNEGSKA (reference sequence). This CDR3 region has 11 residues. CDR3 protein: CSARLANEQFF. The CDR3 nucleotides read TGCAGTGCTAGACTAGCGAATGAGCAGTTCTTC.

The CDR3 sequence: CASSPGQGQETQYF. The CDR3 coding sequence is TGTGCCAGCAGCCCCGGACAGGGGCAAGAGACCCAGTACTTC. The chain uses TRBV5-4 and TRBJ2-5; 9 nucleotides match TRBD1. Germline CDR1 SGHNT, CDR2 YYREEE (reference sequence). J was trimmed by 2 bases and V by 4 bases; bases with no gene match: 3. The CDR3 covers 14 residues.

V gene TRBV27 combines with J gene TRBJ2-5; the D gene is possibly TRBD2 (6 bases). V gave up 1 base and J gave up 2 bases, with 17 bases separating them. The germline CDR1 and CDR2 sequences are MNHEY and SMNVEV (reference sequence). This CDR3 comprises 17 residues. The CDR3 sequence is CASSLYGPLGGQETQYF. CDR3 sequence (DNA): TGTGCCAGCAGTTTATACGGACCGCTTGGGGGGCAAGAGACCCAGTACTTC.